This is a list of T cell receptor beta chains from one sample in a study of cytomegalovirus exposure and HLA in healthy donors. TCRdb's copy holds only in-frame clones and misses some; the assay was immunoSEQ multiplex PCR. The sample lists just under 95,000 clones; over 70% were seen once. Sequenced sample: PBMCs. Receptors originate from a girl aged 2-10 years in good health and CMV-seropositive. CDR3s include the opening cysteine and the closing phenylalanine or tryptophan. Each record gives: clone size, V gene, J gene, D gene, CDR3 DNA, CDR3 protein. The D gene is left open where the match is weak. Where a row states a size, it is once, few, many or the class of an expanded clone; other rows omit it.

>once|TRBV5-1|TRBJ1-3|TRBD1
TGCGCCAGCAGCCGGATGGGACAGGAATCTGGAAACACCATATATTTT
CASSRMGQESGNTIYF
>NA|TRBV14|TRBJ2-5|NA
TGTGCCAGCAGCCAAGGAACAGGATCCCTCCCCCAGGGCCAGTACTTC
CASSQGTGSLPQGQYF
>few|TRBV30|TRBJ2-1|TRBD2
TGTGCCTGGATCCCTGCGGGAGGTTACAATGAGCAGTTCTTC
CAWIPAGGYNEQFF
>NA|TRBV30|TRBJ2-1|NA
TGTGCCTCATACTTCCGCTCCTACAATGAGCAGTTCTTC
CASYFRSYNEQFF
>NA|TRBV7-9|TRBJ2-1|NA
TGTGCCAGCAGCCCGCGGGGGCGTAACAATGAGCAGTTCTTC
CASSPRGRNNEQFF
>NA|TRBV19|TRBJ2-7|TRBD1
TGTGCCAGTAGTGTTAAGCAGGGACAGTCCTACGAGCAGTACTTC
CASSVKQGQSYEQYF
>NA|TRBV7-9|TRBJ2-1|TRBD2
TGTGCCAGCAGCCCCCAGGGCGGACTAGCTGGATACAATGAGCAGTTCTTC
CASSPQGGLAGYNEQFF
>NA|TRBV6-1|TRBJ1-1|NA
TGTGCCAGCAGCGTGAACACTGAAGCTTTCTTT
CASSVNTEAFF
>NA|TRBV7-9|TRBJ1-2|TRBD1
TGTGCCAGCAGCTTAGCCTACCCTGACAGGGGATATGGCTACACCTTC
CASSLAYPDRGYGYTF
>NA|TRBV28|TRBJ2-5|NA
TGTGCCAGCAGTCTGGACGGGATGGCCCAGTACTTC
CASSLDGMAQYF
>once|TRBV29-1|TRBJ2-3|TRBD2
TGCAGCGTAGCCCTAGCGGGAGGGGGCGCGCAGTATTTT
CSVALAGGGAQYF
>NA|TRBV9|TRBJ2-6|TRBD2
TGTGCCAGCAGCGTATCCCCTAGCGGGAGTAATGGGGCCAACGTCCTGACTTTC
CASSVSPSGSNGANVLTF
>NA|TRBV5-1|TRBJ2-5|TRBD2
TGCGCCAGCAGCGCGGGGGCCAGCGGGGGGGAGACCCAGTACTTC
CASSAGASGGETQYF
>NA|TRBV28|TRBJ1-5|TRBD1
TGTGCCAGCGCCTTGGACAGGGCAGGGGGCAATCAGCCCCAGCATTTT
CASALDRAGGNQPQHF
>NA|TRBV29-1|TRBJ2-1|NA
TGCAGCGTTGAGGTCAGGCTTCCTGGGTCCTACAATGAGCAGTTCTTC
CSVEVRLPGSYNEQFF
>few|TRBV28|TRBJ2-1|TRBD1
TGTGCCAGCAGTCCGGGACAGGGGGCAATCAATGAGCAGTTCTTC
CASSPGQGAINEQFF
>NA|TRBV27|TRBJ2-3|TRBD2
TGTGCCAGCAGTGGGGGGACTAGCGGGAGTAGGGCGCAGTATTTT
CASSGGTSGSRAQYF
>NA|TRBV6-6|TRBJ1-6|NA
TGTGCCAGCACCGTAGGGGGTACCCTCCACTTT
CASTVGGTLHF
>few|TRBV30|TRBJ1-5|NA
TGTGCCTGGAGCCTTATCACGGGCAATCAGCCCCAGCATTTT
CAWSLITGNQPQHF
>NA|TRBV19|TRBJ1-2|NA
TGTGCCAGTAGAGATGAAAGAGGTGGGACTCCGGGTGGAGGCTACACCTTC
CASRDERGGTPGGGYTF
>NA|TRBV2|TRBJ1-4|NA
TGTGCCAGCACTGAAGGGCAGGGAGGCAGTGAAAAACTGTTTTTT
CASTEGQGGSEKLFF
>NA|TRBV27|TRBJ1-1|NA
TGTGCCAGCGGTGAGACAGGGAACACTGAAGCTTTCTTT
CASGETGNTEAFF
>NA|TRBV29-1|TRBJ2-1|TRBD2
TGCAGCGTTGGAGAAGCGTGGCTAGCGGGAGGGGGGTACAATGAGCAGTTCTTC
CSVGEAWLAGGGYNEQFF
>NA|TRBV5-6|TRBJ2-1|TRBD2
TGTGCCAGCAGCTGGCCGCGGACTAGCGGATACAATGAGCAGTTCTTC
CASSWPRTSGYNEQFF
>few|TRBV6-6|TRBJ1-4|NA
TGTGCCAGCAGTCCCGGTCAGGGGACAACTAATGAAAAACTGTTTTTT
CASSPGQGTTNEKLFF
>NA|TRBV7-9|TRBJ2-7|TRBD1
TGTGCCAGCAGCCGAGAAGCAGGGGGCGCGGGATACGAGCAGTACTTC
CASSREAGGAGYEQYF
>NA|TRBV6-5|TRBJ1-1|NA
TGTGCCAGCAGTTCTCCAGGTCTGAACACTGAAGCTTTCTTT
CASSSPGLNTEAFF
>NA|TRBV28|TRBJ2-7|TRBD2
TGTGCCAGCAGTGGAGTAGCGGGGCCCTACGAGCAGTACTTC
CASSGVAGPYEQYF
>NA|TRBV28|TRBJ2-3|TRBD2
TGTGCCAGCAGTCTAGGTAGCGGGAGAGGGACAGATACGCAGTATTTT
CASSLGSGRGTDTQYF
>once|TRBV27|TRBJ2-7|NA
TGTGCCAGCAGTCCTACAGGGTACGAGCAGTACTTC
CASSPTGYEQYF
>NA|TRBV14|TRBJ1-5|TRBD1
TGTGCCAGCAGCCCGGGACAGGGGAGCAATCAGCCCCAGCATTTT
CASSPGQGSNQPQHF
>NA|TRBV29-1|TRBJ2-1|TRBD2
TGCAGCGTTTCGGGACTAGGGAACAATGAGCAGTTCTTC
CSVSGLGNNEQFF
>NA|TRBV5-1|TRBJ2-2|NA
TGCGCCAGCAGCTCCCACAGGGTTAGCACCGGGGAGCTGTTTTTT
CASSSHRVSTGELFF
>NA|TRBV28|TRBJ1-2|TRBD1
TGTGCCAGCAGACCACAGGGGACAGGAGCCCCCAGCTATGGCTACACCTTC
CASRPQGTGAPSYGYTF
>NA|TRBV25-1|TRBJ2-7|TRBD2
TGTGCCAGCAGTGATGGGACTAGCGGGAGAAACGAGCAGTACTTC
CASSDGTSGRNEQYF
>few|TRBV6-1|TRBJ2-3|TRBD1
TGTGCCAGCAGTGCGCAGGGGGCAAACACAGATACGCAGTATTTT
CASSAQGANTDTQYF
>NA|TRBV29-1|TRBJ2-6|NA
TGCAGCGTTGACAAGGGGTCTGGGGCCAACGTCCTGACTTTC
CSVDKGSGANVLTF
>few|TRBV7-2|TRBJ2-7|TRBD1
TGTGCCAGCAGCGCAGGACAGGGGAAGGAGCAGTACTTC
CASSAGQGKEQYF
>NA|TRBV9|TRBJ2-1|TRBD2
TGTGCCAGCAGCCTCCGGACTAGCGGGAGGGATGGGAATGAGCAGTTCTTC
CASSLRTSGRDGNEQFF
>NA|TRBV30|TRBJ2-1|TRBD2
TGTGCCTCGGGGGGAGGGTTCGCTTACAATGAGCAGTTCTTC
CASGGGFAYNEQFF
>NA|TRBV15|TRBJ1-5|NA
TGTGCCACCAGCTGGGCAGGGTTAAGCAATCAGCCCCAGCATTTT
CATSWAGLSNQPQHF
>few|TRBV30|TRBJ2-1|TRBD2
TGTGCCACCGGGACTAGCGGGAGAATATACAATGAGCAGTTCTTC
CATGTSGRIYNEQFF
>NA|TRBV10-3|TRBJ2-7|TRBD2
TGTGCCATCAGTGAGTCATTCTGGATCGGGACTAGCGGGAGGCACAGCTCCTACGAGCAGTACTTC
CAISESFWIGTSGRHSSYEQYF
>NA|TRBV29-1|TRBJ2-7|TRBD1
TGCAGCGTTGTGATCCAGTCAGAGTACAGGGGGATCTACGAGCAGTACTTC
CSVVIQSEYRGIYEQYF
>once|TRBV5-4|TRBJ2-3|NA
TGTGCCAGCAGCCTGCCAGGGAGGGGGGATACGCAGTATTTT
CASSLPGRGDTQYF
>NA|TRBV6-6|TRBJ2-6|NA
TGTGCCAGCAGTTACGAAGGGGGAACTGGGGCCAACGTCCTGACTTTC
CASSYEGGTGANVLTF
>NA|TRBV19|TRBJ1-1|NA
TGTGCCAGCTGGGACACTCTGAACACTGAAGCTTTCTTT
CASWDTLNTEAFF
>NA|TRBV7-6|TRBJ1-2|NA
TGTGCCAGCAGCCCACATAAAGTGGTGCCTCGAAACTATGGCTACACCTTC
CASSPHKVVPRNYGYTF
>NA|TRBV2|TRBJ1-5|TRBD1
TGTGCCAGCAGCGTACAGGGGAGAGATCAGCCCCAGCATTTT
CASSVQGRDQPQHF
>NA|TRBV15|TRBJ2-4|TRBD2
TGTGCCACCAGCAGAGGACTAGCGGTCGACCTAGCCAAAAACATTCAGTACTTC
CATSRGLAVDLAKNIQYF